This is a list of T cell receptor beta chains from one sample in a study of Ad26.COV2.S vaccination and SARS-CoV-2 variants. The data were produced by immunoSEQ multiplex PCR, yet TCRdb's version contains in-frame clones alone and is incomplete. The table includes 250,000 to 300,000 clones, around 87% detected once. Here the sequenced sample was peripheral blood, taken in a trial of Ad26.COV2.S vaccine versus placebo. The receptor set was obtained from a person aged 18 to 65 who received the Ad26.COV2.S COVID-19 vaccine or a placebo. Both conserved end residues are part of each CDR3.

j_gene: TRBJ2-1; v_gene: TRBV4-3; CDR3aa: CASSQGTPSLYNEQFF
j_gene: TRBJ2-6; v_gene: TRBV29-1; CDR3aa: CSVESGANVLTF
j_gene: TRBJ1-4; v_gene: TRBV19; CDR3aa: CASSILDRDDKKLFF
j_gene: TRBJ2-5; v_gene: TRBV19; CDR3aa: CASSIFGGVETQYF
j_gene: TRBJ2-1; v_gene: TRBV7-9; CDR3aa: CASSLDRRGDNEQFF
j_gene: TRBJ1-5; v_gene: TRBV2; CDR3aa: CASSVIGPTQHF
j_gene: TRBJ1-5; v_gene: TRBV30; CDR3aa: CAWSTAPGDNQPQHF
j_gene: TRBJ2-3; v_gene: TRBV2; CDR3aa: CASSNGGSTDTQYF
j_gene: TRBJ2-3; v_gene: TRBV4-1; CDR3aa: CASSQVVAGLSDTQYF
j_gene: TRBJ2-3; v_gene: TRBV11-2; CDR3aa: CASSSLVRGTDTQYF
j_gene: TRBJ2-1; v_gene: TRBV7-9; CDR3aa: CASSLGRTPSYNEQFF
j_gene: TRBJ2-2; v_gene: TRBV30; CDR3aa: CAWSVSRRAGELFF
j_gene: TRBJ1-6; v_gene: TRBV6-5; CDR3aa: CASSYRQGARSPLHF
j_gene: TRBJ1-2; v_gene: TRBV19; CDR3aa: CASAPPQGARDGYTF
j_gene: TRBJ2-6; v_gene: TRBV4-1; CDR3aa: CASSERQGRSSGANVLTF
j_gene: TRBJ2-7; v_gene: TRBV9; CDR3aa: CASSSPGDRAHEQYF
j_gene: TRBJ2-7; v_gene: TRBV25-1; CDR3aa: CASSRLERGEQYF
j_gene: TRBJ1-2; v_gene: TRBV5-6; CDR3aa: CASSSGQNYGYTF
j_gene: TRBJ1-2; v_gene: TRBV7-3; CDR3aa: CASSIGTGYGYTF
j_gene: TRBJ1-2; v_gene: TRBV5-1; CDR3aa: CASSFEGLNYGYTF
j_gene: TRBJ2-5; v_gene: TRBV10-3; CDR3aa: CATSPGQGGQETQYF
j_gene: TRBJ1-1; v_gene: TRBV5-1; CDR3aa: CASSLELSGDTEAFF
j_gene: TRBJ1-2; v_gene: TRBV4-3; CDR3aa: CASSQLGDYGYTF
j_gene: TRBJ2-3; v_gene: TRBV10-2; CDR3aa: CASSLLGDTQYF
j_gene: TRBJ2-5; v_gene: TRBV18; CDR3aa: CASAPGPDQETQYF
j_gene: TRBJ2-1; v_gene: TRBV10-1; CDR3aa: CASSEVGLAGINEQFF
j_gene: TRBJ1-1; v_gene: TRBV27; CDR3aa: CASSASQGGGTEAFF
j_gene: TRBJ2-3; v_gene: TRBV20-1; CDR3aa: CSASNRRQGTDTQYF
j_gene: TRBJ1-1; v_gene: TRBV10-1; CDR3aa: CASSAAGNTEAFF
j_gene: TRBJ2-2; v_gene: TRBV6-5; CDR3aa: CASSLTGTTGELFF
j_gene: TRBJ2-7; v_gene: TRBV6-6; CDR3aa: CASSGPGTYEQYF